The 10 T cell receptor beta chains in this list originate from one sample, sequenced in a study of CD8 T cells in ankylosing spondylitis. MiXCR, run by TCRdb on the 5' RACE reads, gives a single entry per CDR3 protein. The data hold tens of thousands of distinct CDR3 sequences, with about 15% observed a single time. The source material was blood. Source of these receptors: a male donor with ankylosing spondylitis or in good health (not recorded which).

The chain couples TRBV20-1 to TRBJ2-5; TRBD2 aligns across 7 bases. V gave up 7 bases and J gave up 4 bases; unmatched junction bases: 9. CDR3 length: 13 residues. Germline lookup yields CDR1 DFQATT and CDR2 SNEGSKA (reference sequence). This chain's CDR3 is CSVSGVGGETQYF. CDR3 DNA: TGCAGTGTCAGCGGGGTTGGGGGAGAGACCCAGTACTTC.

The chain combines TRBV29-1 with TRBJ1-1, with 7 bases that match TRBD1. The germline V gene encodes CDR1 SQVTM and CDR2 ANQGSEA. The CDR3 spans 12 residues. The V segment lost 6 bases and the J segment 3 bases; nucleotides outside the gene matches: 4. The CDR3 DNA follows: TGCAGCGTGGTAACAGGGGACACTGAAGCTTTCTTT. It yields the protein CSVVTGDTEAFF.

This clonotype was counted between two and nine times. The chain uses TRBV29-1 and TRBJ2-3; D is undetermined. Germline lookup yields CDR1 SQVTM and CDR2 ANQGSEA. V lost 7 bases, J lost 1 base, and 9 bases lay in between. The CDR3 sequence is 12 residues long. The CDR3 DNA reads as TGCAGCGCCCGACCGGGCACAGATACGCAGTATTTT. Translating gives CSARPGTDTQYF.

This clonotype turned up a few times. CDR3 DNA: TGCAGCGTTGAATTAGCGGGAGGGCCTGGTACGCAGTATTTT. Amino acids: CSVELAGGPGTQYF. The chain is built from TRBV29-1 and TRBJ2-3, with 11 nucleotides matching TRBD2. CDR3 size: 14 residues. J lost 8 bases, V lost 2 bases, and 6 bases had no gene match. Germline lookup yields CDR1 SQVTM and CDR2 ANQGSEA.

The V call is TRBV6-1, the J call TRBJ2-3; TRBD2 matches 11 bases. The junction had 8 bases not matched to a gene; V was cut back by 0 bases and J by 9 bases. CDR1 and CDR2 (germline): MNHNS, SASEGT. The CDR3 consists of 16 residues. The CDR3, as DNA: TGTGCCAGCAGTGAAGCAGGACTAGCGGGCCCAGGCACGCAGTATTTT. As protein: CASSEAGLAGPGTQYF.

This clonotype is a singleton in its sample. The chain is built from TRBV3-1 and TRBJ2-1; tentatively, D is TRBD1 (6 bases). CDR1 LGHDT and CDR2 YNNKEL come from the germline V gene (reference sequence). Trimming took 6 bases from V and 8 from J, leaving 14 bases between them. The CDR3 consists of 13 residues. CDR3 sequence: CASRPSGDDEQFF. CDR3 bases: TGTGCCAGCAGACCTTCAGGGGATGATGAGCAGTTCTTC.

In this sample, this clonotype turned up a few times. The rearrangement uses TRBV25-1 and TRBJ1-1; TRBD1 might be the D (5 bases). The CDR3 is 13 amino acids. Germline CDR1 MGHDK, CDR2 SYGVNS. V lost 2 bases, J lost 1 base, and 5 bases lay in between. The chain's CDR3 is CASSEGGNTEAFF. CDR3 sequence (DNA): TGTGCCAGCAGTGAAGGGGGGAACACTGAAGCTTTCTTT.

This clonotype has more than one count but fewer than ten. The chain uses TRBV12-3 or TRBV12-4 and TRBJ2-1, with TRBD1 identical over 7 bases. J was trimmed by 9 bases and V by 4 bases; bases with no gene match: 6. The CDR3 sequence is 13 residues long. CDR3 in DNA: TGTGCCAGCAGTTCACGAACAGGGGCTGAGCAGTTCTTC. As protein: CASSSRTGAEQFF.

This sequence joins TRBV3-1 and TRBJ2-2, with D perhaps matching TRBD2 (5 bases). CDR3 length: 13 residues. V was pared by 4 bases and J by 4 bases, with 7 bases between. Germline V CDR1 and CDR2: LGHDT, YNNKEL (reference sequence). As DNA, the CDR3 is TGTGCCAGCAGCCTCCGGGGCACCGGGGAGCTGTTTTTT. Translated: CASSLRGTGELFF.

This clonotype was seen a handful of times. The rearrangement uses TRBV5-6 and TRBJ2-3; a possible D gene is TRBD2 (5 bases). This CDR3 region has 14 residues. V dropped 1 base and J dropped 6 bases, with 12 bases sitting between them. Germline values: CDR1 SGHDT, CDR2 YYEEEE. CDR3 residues: CASSLPAGVDTQYF. The CDR3 coding sequence is TGTGCCAGCAGCTTGCCCGCCGGGGTGGATACGCAGTATTTT. The full variable domain, rest sourced from reference TRBV5-6 and TRBJ2-3, is DAGVTQSPTHLIKTRGQQVTLRCSPKSGHDTVSWYQQALGQGPQFIFQYYEEEERQRGNFPDRFSGHQFPNYSSELNVNALLLGDSALYLCASSLPAGVDTQYFGPGTRLTVL.